Following are 3 T cell receptor beta chains from one sample sequenced in a study of cytomegalovirus exposure and HLA in healthy donors (dated 2017 in TCRdb). The protocol used for the library was the immunoSEQ multiplex PCR assay. Entries here come from immuneACCESS through TCRdb and include only in-frame sequences with V and J called. Some clones fail to appear in such tables; in the studies checked, an unresolved V gene covers under half of the shortfall, and the cause of the remainder is unknown. This sample gives hundreds of thousands of clones in total; roughly 83% of them show up just once. Around 5.5% of the sample goes to the ten largest clones. Sequencing was carried out using PBMCs. Receptors originate from a woman between 18 and 29 years old in good health and CMV-seronegative.

Written as DNA, the CDR3 is TGCAGTGCGATAGGGACGGAGACCCAGTACTTC. This codes for CSAIGTETQYF. The genes are TRBV20-1 and TRBJ2-5; D may correspond to TRBD1 or TRBD2 (5 bases each). V was cut by 6 bases and J by 5 bases, with 10 bases left in between. Germline V gene sequence: CDR1 DFQATT, CDR2 SNEGSKA (reference sequence). The CDR3 runs to 11 residues.

A word on this clone: A read error may produce the germline difference seen at one junction end. The chain employs TRBV7-7 and TRBJ2-1, with TRBD2 matching over 7 bases. The CDR3 contains 12 residues. Germline V gene data show CDR1 as SSHAT and CDR2 as FNYEAQ (reference sequence). Here the CDR3 reads CASSLPSGPQFF. CDR3 nucleotides: TGTGCTAGCAGCCTGCCTAGCGGACCCCAGTTCTTC.

The chain combines TRBV6-5 with TRBJ2-3, with a tentative D call TRBD2 (7 bases). This CDR3 region has 15 residues. V was cut by 5 bases and J by 5 bases, with 17 bases left in between. Germline values: CDR1 MNHEY, CDR2 SVGAGI. Here the CDR3 reads CASSRGGLGGDTQYF. DNA of the CDR3: TGTGCCAGCAGTAGGGGGGGGCTAGGAGGAGATACGCAGTATTTT.